This TCR beta chain was recovered during a study of blood T cell repertoires in COVID-19. The overall study: Among Cohort 3 donors, those recovered had two negative PCRs, clearance, or symptom resolution. The United States, Italy and Spain supplied acute and convalescent COVID-19 samples.

In its sample, this clone was seen a few times. Participant-given clinical history determined each cohort assignment. V gave up 6 bases and J gave up 4 bases; unmatched junction bases: 10. Germline loops: CDR1 MNHEY, CDR2 SMNVEV (reference sequence). The CDR3 length is 16 residues. As originally analysed: Nucleated cell counts were estimated from reference gene primer amplification. Produced via immunoSEQ multiplex PCR; TCRdb's table is partial and in-frame only. The DNA was the basis for D and trimming; V, J and clone size are from that table. Of under 300,000 clones listed, 88% are singletons. This sequence originates from a woman aged 60-75 years in a cohort exposed to, infected with or recovered from COVID-19 (not recorded which). Sequences were obtained from PBMCs or T cells enriched from blood (not recorded which). This chain uses TRBV27 with TRBJ2-1, with 9 nucleotides matching TRBD2. As DNA, the CDR3 is TGTGCCAGCAGAGCTGGTCCTAGCGGGATGTACAATGAGCAGTTCTTC. Protein sequence: CASRAGPSGMYNEQFF.